This T cell receptor beta chain stems from a study of PD-L1 blockade in urothelial cancer. V lost 1 base, J lost 3 bases, and 6 bases lay in between. The CDR3 length is 14 residues. Germline assignment: CDR1 LNHNV and CDR2 YYDKDF (reference sequence). Repertoires were generated with immunoSEQ multiplex PCR, while TCRdb's copy carries only in-frame clones and drops some. The sample includes around 45,000 clones, roughly four fifths of them seen just once. The time point is: pretreatment peripheral blood. The clonotype originates from a man aged 45-60 years with urothelial cancer. The specimen comprised PBMCs, sampled around atezolizumab (anti-PD-L1) treatment. The chain couples TRBV15 to TRBJ2-2; D call uncertain. The CDR3 DNA reads TGTGCCACCAGCAGAGTCAGTGACACCGGGGAGCTGTTTTTT. Protein: CATSRVSDTGELFF.